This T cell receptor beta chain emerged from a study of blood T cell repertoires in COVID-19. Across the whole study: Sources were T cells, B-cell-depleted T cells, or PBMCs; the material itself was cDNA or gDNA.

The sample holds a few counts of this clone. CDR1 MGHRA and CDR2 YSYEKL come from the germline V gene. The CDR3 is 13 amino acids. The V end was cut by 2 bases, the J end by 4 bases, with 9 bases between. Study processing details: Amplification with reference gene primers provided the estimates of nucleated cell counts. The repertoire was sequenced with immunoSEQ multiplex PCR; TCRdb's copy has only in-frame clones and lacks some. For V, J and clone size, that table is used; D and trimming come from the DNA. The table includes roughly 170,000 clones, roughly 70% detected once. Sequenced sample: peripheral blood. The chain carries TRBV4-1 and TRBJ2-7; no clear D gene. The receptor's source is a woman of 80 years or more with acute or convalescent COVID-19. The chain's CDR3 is CASSQLPQYEQYF. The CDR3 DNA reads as TGCGCCAGCAGCCAATTGCCACAATACGAGCAGTACTTC.